These 30 T cell receptor beta chains were sequenced from one sample in a study of blood T cell repertoires in COVID-19. The assay was immunoSEQ multiplex PCR, and TCRdb's table has in-frame clones only and misses some. The sample carries tens of thousands of clones, approximately 73% recorded once. Input material: peripheral blood. The receptors derive from a human donor in a cohort sampled during active or convalescent COVID-19.

The chain couples TRBV7-6 to TRBJ2-7, with TRBD1 matching 7 bases. CDR1 SGHVS and CDR2 FNYEAQ come from the germline V gene. The CDR3 runs 16 residues. Losses at the gene ends were 2 bases for V and 1 base for J; bases not matched to a gene: 8. The CDR3 here is CASSLTGEGVSYEQYF. CDR3 bases: TGTGCCAGCAGCTTAACAGGGGAAGGGGTTTCCTACGAGCAGTACTTC.

The chain recombines TRBV18 with TRBJ1-5, with 9 bases fitting TRBD1. The germline V gene encodes CDR1 KGHSH and CDR2 LQKENI. The CDR3 extends over 18 amino acids. Unmatched junction bases numbered 8, after V lost 0 bases and J lost 2 bases. The CDR3 sequence is CASSPPGQGRFGNQPQHF. For the CDR3, the DNA is TGTGCCAGCTCACCACCGGGACAGGGTCGATTTGGCAATCAGCCCCAGCATTTT.

This chain uses TRBV20-1 with TRBJ1-2; 7 bases agree with TRBD1. Germline V gene sequence: CDR1 DFQATT, CDR2 SNEGSKA (reference sequence). J was trimmed by 2 bases and V by 3 bases; bases with no gene match: 12. The CDR3 contains 16 residues. The CDR3 loop is CSASRETGMSNYGYTF. The CDR3 DNA follows: TGCAGTGCTAGTCGCGAGACAGGGATGTCGAACTATGGCTACACCTTC.

J is TRBJ1-2 and V is TRBV11-2; D is perhaps TRBD1 (5 bases). Deletions cut 3 bases from V and 2 bases from J, with 25 bases between. The length of the CDR3 is 19 residues. In germline, CDR1 is SGHAT, CDR2 FQNNGV. The CDR3 region has the DNA TGTGCCAGCAGCTTCCGGGCGGCGGGACGCCGGGGAGAAAACTATGGCTACACCTTC. Residues: CASSFRAAGRRGENYGYTF.

This clone was found a few times. The chain links TRBV28 to TRBJ2-7, with 9 nucleotides matching TRBD1. The germline V gene has CDR1 MDHEN and CDR2 SYDVKM. The CDR3 spans 14 residues. V shed 2 bases, J shed 2 bases, and the junction held 1 base outside the gene matches. The CDR3 spells CASSLNRGPYEQYF. The CDR3 DNA follows: TGTGCCAGCAGTTTAAACAGGGGGCCCTACGAGCAGTACTTC. The complete variable domain, with remaining parts taken from reference TRBV28 and TRBJ2-7, reads DVKVTQSSRYLVKRTGEKVFLECVQDMDHENMFWYRQDPGLGLRLIYFSYDVKMKEKGDIPEGYSVSREKKERFSLILESASTNQTSMYLCASSLNRGPYEQYFGPGTRLTVT.

This chain connects TRBV20-1 to TRBJ1-5; possible D gene TRBD1, 5 bases. Trimming cost V 3 bases and J 4 bases, with 7 bases left between them. There are 12 residues in the CDR3. Germline CDR1 reads DFQATT; CDR2 reads SNEGSKA (reference sequence). CDR3 DNA: TGCAGTGCTAGTCCAGGGAATCAGCCCCAGCATTTT. This codes for CSASPGNQPQHF.

J is TRBJ1-1 and V is TRBV2; 9 nucleotides agree with TRBD1. The V gene end was trimmed by 3 bases and the J gene end by 4 bases; junction bases not matched to a gene: 6. The CDR3 covers 15 residues. Looked up from germline, CDR1 is SNHLY and CDR2 is FYNNEI. The CDR3 region is CASSEAQGASTEAFF. Here the CDR3 DNA reads TGTGCCAGCAGTGAGGCACAGGGGGCGTCCACTGAAGCTTTCTTT. Combining the CDR3 with reference TRBV2 and TRBJ1-1 gives the whole variable domain EPEVTQTPSHQVTQMGQEVILRCVPISNHLYFYWYRQILGQKVEFLVSFYNNEISEKSEIFDDQFSVERPDGSNFTLKIRSTKLEDSAMYFCASSEAQGASTEAFFGQGTRLTVV.

This clone has ten or more counts. V usage is TRBV2 and J usage is TRBJ1-4; D is uncertain. Per germline, CDR1 SNHLY and CDR2 FYNNEI. The CDR3 consists of 15 residues. V was clipped by 6 bases and J by 1 base, with 12 bases between them. CDR3 in amino acids: CASSRRSGTNEKLFF. The CDR3 bases are TGTGCCAGCAGCAGACGGAGTGGAACTAATGAAAAACTGTTTTTT.

The rearrangement uses TRBV6-6 and TRBJ1-5; 9 bases map to TRBD1. Germline V gene lookup returns CDR1 MNHNY and CDR2 SVGAGI (reference sequence). The CDR3 consists of 17 residues. Trimming took 7 bases from V and 0 from J; bases not matched to a gene: 10. The CDR3 loop reads CASIRGQGGGSNQPQHF. CDR3 sequence (DNA): TGTGCCAGCATTCGGGGACAGGGTGGTGGTAGCAATCAGCCCCAGCATTTT.

The rearrangement links TRBV5-4 to TRBJ2-5; 9 bases are a match to TRBD1. The length of the CDR3 is 14 residues. Germline V gene sequence: CDR1 SGHNT, CDR2 YYREEE (reference sequence). J gave up 5 bases and V 3 bases, and 5 bases lay outside the gene matches. CDR3 sequence: CASSSDRGSETQYF. The CDR3 region has the DNA TGTGCCAGCAGCTCGGACAGGGGAAGCGAGACCCAGTACTTC.

This clone is deemed medium-sized (0.01 to 0.1%). The V call is TRBV24-1, the J call TRBJ2-1, with TRBD1 matching over 7 bases. CDR3 length: 16 amino acids. Trimming removed 7 bases from V and 0 bases from J; junction bases left unmatched: 8. CDR1 and CDR2 from the germline V gene are KGHDR and SFDVKD. As DNA, the CDR3 is TGTGCCACCAGAAGAACAGGACAGGACTCCTACAATGAGCAGTTCTTC. It encodes CATRRTGQDSYNEQFF.

J is TRBJ2-1 and V is TRBV6-5; a possible D gene is TRBD2 (6 bases). V shed 4 bases and J shed 9 bases, with 19 bases lying between them. Germline V CDR1 and CDR2: MNHEY, SVGAGI. The CDR3 runs to 15 residues. The CDR3 here is CASSWLARPLSEQFF. The CDR3 DNA reads as TGTGCCAGCAGTTGGCTAGCGAGACCTTTAAGTGAGCAGTTCTTC.

The V gene is TRBV6-5, the J gene TRBJ1-5, with D possibly TRBD1 on 5 matching bases. CDR1 is MNHEY and CDR2 is SVGAGI in the germline V gene. Trimming took off 2 bases at V and 6 bases at J, with 8 bases between the two ends. The CDR3 has 13 residues. The CDR3 here is CASSYGGGQPQHF. Written as DNA, the CDR3 is TGTGCCAGCAGTTACGGGGGGGGTCAGCCCCAGCATTTT.

V and J are TRBV6-1 and TRBJ1-5, with D perhaps TRBD1 (6 bases). There are 16 residues in the CDR3. V was cut by 0 bases and J by 0 bases, with 9 bases left in between. CDR1 MNHNS and CDR2 SASEGT come from the germline V gene. In DNA, the CDR3 is TGTGCCAGCAGTGAAGCGGGACACTTTAGCAATCAGCCCCAGCATTTT. It codes for CASSEAGHFSNQPQHF.

This chain joins TRBV27 and TRBJ1-2; TRBD1 agrees at 9 bases. CDR1 and CDR2 from the germline V gene are MNHEY and SMNVEV (reference sequence). The CDR3 is 12 residues long. V shed 8 bases, J shed 6 bases, and the junction held 4 bases outside the gene matches. CDR3 bases: TGTGCCAGCTCGACAGGGGGGGATGGCTACACCTTC. Protein: CASSTGGDGYTF.

Only a few counts were recorded for this clone. This rearrangement joins TRBV5-1 to TRBJ2-5, with TRBD2 identical over 8 bases. Trimming removed 4 bases from V and 2 bases from J; junction bases left unmatched: 7. In germline, CDR1 is SGHRS, CDR2 YFSETQ. The CDR3 has 15 amino acids. CDR3 DNA sequence: TGCGCCAGCAGCCCACAGCGGGAGAAACAAGAGACCCAGTACTTC. This translates into CASSPQREKQETQYF. The complete variable domain, with remaining parts taken from reference TRBV5-1 and TRBJ2-5, reads KAGVTQTPRYLIKTRGQQVTLSCSPISGHRSVSWYQQTPGQGLQFLFEYFSETQRNKGNFPGRFSGRQFSNSRSEMNVSTLELGDSALYLCASSPQREKQETQYFGPGTRLLVL.

V is TRBV11-2 and J is TRBJ1-1, with 10 bases matching TRBD1. V lost 0 bases to trimming and J lost 10 bases; unmatched junction nucleotides: 5. Germline CDR1 SGHAT, CDR2 FQNNGV. The CDR3 runs to 14 residues. This CDR3 reads CASSLEGTGARAFF. In DNA, the CDR3 is TGTGCCAGCAGCTTAGAAGGGACAGGGGCTCGAGCTTTCTTT.

This chain uses TRBV5-1 with TRBJ2-3; D is uncertain. The CDR3 spans 14 residues. CDR1 is SGHRS and CDR2 is YFSETQ in the germline V gene. With 7 bases removed from V and 2 bases from J, the gap between germline ends came to 14 bases. In DNA, the CDR3 is TGCGCCAGCCGACGAGGCGAGAACACAGATACGCAGTATTTT. Amino acid sequence: CASRRGENTDTQYF. The whole variable domain, filled in from reference TRBV5-1 and TRBJ2-3, reads KAGVTQTPRYLIKTRGQQVTLSCSPISGHRSVSWYQQTPGQGLQFLFEYFSETQRNKGNFPGRFSGRQFSNSRSEMNVSTLELGDSALYLCASRRGENTDTQYFGPGTRLTVL.

This clone was counted a few times. The chain is built from TRBV12-3 or TRBV12-4 and TRBJ1-3; D uncertain. V lost 7 bases to trimming and J lost 4 bases, with 5 bases between them. This CDR3 region has 11 residues. The CDR3 region is CASTIGNTIYF. The CDR3 nucleotides read TGTGCCAGCACTATCGGAAACACCATATATTTT.

The chain has TRBV5-1 and TRBJ2-1; D might be TRBD2 (6 bases). The germline V gene encodes CDR1 SGHRS and CDR2 YFSETQ. The CDR3 length is 15 residues. V dropped 0 bases and J dropped 2 bases, with 9 bases sitting between them. The CDR3 protein is CASSLAAGPYNEQFF. The CDR3 coding sequence is TGCGCCAGCAGCTTGGCGGCGGGACCCTACAATGAGCAGTTCTTC.

The CDR3 protein is CASSLAAGLIVGEQFF. The DNA for the CDR3 is TGTGCCAGCAGCTTAGCAGCAGGTCTTATTGTTGGTGAGCAGTTCTTC. The chain has TRBV7-6 and TRBJ2-1, with no clear D. The CDR3 covers 16 residues. The germline V and J ends were trimmed by 0 bases and 9 bases, with 18 bases remaining between them. Per germline, CDR1 SGHVS and CDR2 FNYEAQ.

This sequence joins TRBV3-1 (or the pseudogene TRBV3-2) and TRBJ1-6; TRBD1 matches 8 bases. Germline CDR1 reads LGHDT; CDR2 reads YNNKEL (reference sequence). V trimming: 2 bases; J trimming: 2 bases; junction bases outside the gene matches: 11. This CDR3 contains 19 residues. The CDR3 sequence is CASSQFPGQGGPYNSPLHF. The CDR3 bases are TGTGCCAGCAGCCAATTCCCCGGACAGGGAGGACCCTATAATTCACCCCTCCACTTT.

This chain joins TRBV19 and TRBJ2-3; TRBD1 might be the D (8 bases). V dropped 2 bases and J dropped 8 bases, with 23 bases sitting between them. CDR1 is LNHDA and CDR2 is SQIVND in the germline V gene (reference sequence). The CDR3 runs 17 residues. The CDR3 DNA reads as TGTGCCAGTAGTATAAGGGGTGACAGGGGACTACCTGTTACGCAGTATTTT. It is translated as CASSIRGDRGLPVTQYF.

The chain joins TRBV9 to TRBJ1-6; no definite D call. The V gene lost 5 bases and the J gene lost 7 bases, with 16 bases spanning the gap. Per the germline V gene, CDR1 is SGDLS and CDR2 is YYNGEE. CDR3 size: 15 residues. The CDR3 nucleotides read TGTGCCAGCAGTGGGGTGGCGGGGTACAATTCACCCCTCCACTTT. Translating it yields CASSGVAGYNSPLHF.

The genes are TRBV6-5 and TRBJ1-1; no reliable D call. The ends were cut back, 0 bases at V and 10 bases at J, with 12 bases in the middle. The CDR3 is made up of 13 amino acids. Germline V gives CDR1 MNHEY, CDR2 SVGAGI. This chain's CDR3 is CASSYSMSRGAFF. The CDR3 DNA sequence: TGTGCCAGCAGTTACTCGATGTCCCGGGGAGCTTTCTTT.

This chain joins TRBV7-3 and TRBJ1-5; TRBD1 might be the D (6 bases). The germline gives CDR1 SGHTA, CDR2 FQGTGA. The CDR3 loop spans 13 amino acids. Written as DNA, the CDR3 is TGTGGTACAGCTTATGGGGGGGCTCAGCCCCAGCATTTT. Translated, it gives CGTAYGGAQPQHF.

The J gene is TRBJ1-1, the V gene TRBV6-5, with unresolved D. Germline V CDR1 and CDR2: MNHEY, SVGAGI. The CDR3 has 12 residues. V was pared by 10 bases and J by 0 bases, with 9 bases between. The CDR3 DNA reads TGTGCCACCGACTACATGAACACTGAAGCTTTCTTT. Translated: CATDYMNTEAFF.

The chain is built from TRBV7-2 and TRBJ1-2; weak D call: TRBD1 (6 bases). The length of the CDR3 is 11 residues. Germline CDR1 reads SGHTA; CDR2 reads FQGNSA. The V end lost 5 bases, the J end lost 9 bases, and 10 bases lay between the germline ends. The CDR3 sequence is CASSLDRSYTF. The CDR3 DNA sequence: TGTGCCAGCAGCCTCGACAGGAGCTACACCTTC.

Only one count was recorded for this clone. This chain joins TRBV7-9 and TRBJ2-7; D is perhaps TRBD2 (7 bases). V lost 6 bases and J 5 bases, leaving 14 bases between the germline ends. The CDR3 is 13 residues long. The germline CDR1 and CDR2 sequences are SEHNR and FQNEAQ (reference sequence). The CDR3 spells CASRRGGSHEQYF. CDR3 DNA: TGTGCCAGCAGAAGGGGGGGCTCGCACGAGCAGTACTTC.

The chain recombines TRBV5-5 with TRBJ1-5; D ambiguous. Germline CDR1 and CDR2: SGHKS and YYEKEE (reference sequence). The CDR3 covers 13 residues. Between the trimmed V and J ends, which lost 0 bases and 5 bases, there was a span of 6 bases. CDR3 in DNA: TGTGCCAGCAGCTTGGGGCCCGATCAGCCCCAGCATTTT. This encodes CASSLGPDQPQHF.